The 28 T cell receptor beta chains reported below all come from one sample, sequenced in a study of T cell responses to AZD1222 COVID-19 vaccine. Sequenced by immunoSEQ multiplex PCR; TCRdb stores in-frame clones only, minus some. The sample holds about 110,000 clones, around 88% seen once. Sequencing used peripheral blood, obtained 28 days after the second AZD1222 dose. These receptor sequences come from an adult who received the AZD1222 COVID-19 vaccine.

The chain couples TRBV7-6 to TRBJ2-4; 11 bases fit TRBD2. The CDR3 covers 16 residues. The germline gives CDR1 SGHVS, CDR2 FNYEAQ. The ends lost 11 bases at V and 0 bases at J; junction bases unmatched: 9. CDR3: CAGRLAGFLAKNIQYF. The DNA of the CDR3 is TGTGCCGGTCGACTAGCGGGGTTTCTAGCCAAAAACATTCAGTACTTC.

This rearrangement joins TRBV5-6 to TRBJ2-6; 7 nucleotides agree with TRBD1. Germline V lookup: CDR1 SGHDT, CDR2 YYEEEE. The CDR3 spans 17 residues. With V trimmed by 3 bases and J by 0 bases, 6 bases remained unmatched. The CDR3 is CASSWTGSGSGANVLTF. CDR3 coding DNA: TGTGCCAGCAGCTGGACAGGCAGCGGCTCTGGGGCCAACGTCCTGACTTTC.

The rearrangement links TRBV6-6 to TRBJ1-5; D is undetermined. V was cut by 4 bases and J by 0 bases, with 7 bases left in between. The CDR3 runs to 14 residues. Germline CDR1 and CDR2: MNHNY and SVGAGI (reference sequence). CDR3 residues: CASSSLNSNQPQHF. CDR3 coding DNA: TGTGCCAGCAGTTCCCTAAATAGCAATCAGCCCCAGCATTTT.

This clone came up once. The chain recombines TRBV19 with TRBJ1-5; D is ambiguous. V was cut by 8 bases and J by 0 bases, with 14 bases left in between. This CDR3 spans 15 amino acids. Germline V gives CDR1 LNHDA, CDR2 SQIVND (reference sequence). CDR3 in amino acids: CASSGGLYSNQPQHF. CDR3 nucleotide sequence: TGTGCCAGTTCTGGCGGCCTCTATAGCAATCAGCCCCAGCATTTT.

The rearrangement uses TRBV5-1 and TRBJ2-1; weak D call: TRBD2 (6 bases). From germline, CDR1 is SGHRS and CDR2 YFSETQ. V was trimmed by 4 bases and J by 7 bases, leaving 12 bases between them. This CDR3 contains 13 residues. The CDR3 nucleotides are TGCGCCAGCAGCGCGGGACGGGGGAATGAGCAGTTCTTC. It translates to CASSAGRGNEQFF.

This rearrangement joins TRBV3-1 (or the pseudogene TRBV3-2) to TRBJ2-2; 13 nucleotides agree with TRBD2. CDR1 is LGHDT, CDR2 YNNKEL, per germline (reference sequence). With 2 bases clipped from V and 5 bases from J, the junction kept 14 bases outside the gene matches. The CDR3 is 20 residues long. CDR3 in DNA: TGTGCCAGCAGCCAATCTCCGGGACTAGCGGGGCTAGGATGGACCGGGGAGCTGTTTTTT. This sequence encodes CASSQSPGLAGLGWTGELFF.

The chain links TRBV9 to TRBJ1-1, with D uncertain. The CDR3 length is 13 residues. Trimming stripped 0 bases from V and 0 bases from J, with 3 bases between. The V gene's germline CDR1 is SGDLS and CDR2 YYNGEE. CDR3 in amino acids: CASSVGMNTEAFF. The CDR3, as DNA: TGTGCCAGCAGCGTAGGGATGAACACTGAAGCTTTCTTT.

The chain couples TRBV6-6 to TRBJ1-6; no clear D gene. V gave up 2 bases and J gave up 0 bases, with 8 bases separating them. Germline CDR1 reads MNHNY; CDR2 reads SVGAGI (reference sequence). The CDR3 is 16 residues long. CDR3 DNA: TGTGCCAGCAGTTACCCAGGAATCTCCTATAATTCACCCCTCCACTTT. Protein product: CASSYPGISYNSPLHF.

J is TRBJ2-3 and V is TRBV18, with D tentatively TRBD2 (5 bases). Germline V gives CDR1 KGHSH, CDR2 LQKENI. The CDR3 has 12 amino acids. V was trimmed by 8 bases and J by 6 bases, leaving 12 bases between them. CDR3: CASRSPSDTQYF. CDR3 nucleotides: TGTGCCAGCCGAAGCCCTAGCGATACGCAGTATTTT.

This sequence joins TRBV12-3 or TRBV12-4 and TRBJ1-1, with unresolved D. The V end was cut by 3 bases, the J end by 5 bases, with 10 bases between. This CDR3 contains 13 residues. The CDR3 sequence: CASSLVWGTEAFF. CDR3 bases: TGTGCCAGCAGTTTGGTGTGGGGAACTGAAGCTTTCTTT.

The J gene is TRBJ2-1, the V gene TRBV29-1, with D tentatively TRBD1 or TRBD2 (5 bases each). The CDR3 length is 15 residues. V lost 4 bases and J 0 bases, leaving 13 bases between the germline ends. CDR1 and CDR2 (germline): SQVTM, ANQGSEA. CDR3 amino acids: CSVAAGTSSYNEQFF. The CDR3 nucleotides read TGCAGCGTTGCTGCCGGGACCAGCTCCTACAATGAGCAGTTCTTC.

The CDR3 bases are TGTGCCAGCTCACCTGGAGGACCTATGAGAGGCTACACCTTC. As protein: CASSPGGPMRGYTF. The chain employs TRBV18 and TRBJ1-2; D uncertain. V was shortened by 3 bases and J by 8 bases, with 16 bases between the two germline ends. Germline V gene data show CDR1 as KGHSH and CDR2 as LQKENI. This CDR3 comprises 14 residues.

The CDR3 protein is CASSYEARAGANVLTF. DNA for the CDR3: TGTGCCAGCAGCTACGAGGCCCGGGCTGGGGCCAACGTCCTGACTTTC. V gene TRBV7-2 combines with J gene TRBJ2-6; D is undetermined. Germline values: CDR1 SGHTA, CDR2 FQGNSA. The CDR3 runs 16 residues. V was shortened by 4 bases and J by 2 bases, with 12 bases between the two germline ends.

The rearrangement uses TRBV28 and TRBJ1-1; no clear D gene. The CDR3 extends over 13 amino acids. CDR1 and CDR2 from the germline V gene are MDHEN and SYDVKM. The ends were cut back, 2 bases at V and 7 bases at J, with 11 bases in the middle. The CDR3 spells CASSLSGVDEAFF. CDR3 nucleotide sequence: TGTGCCAGCAGTTTAAGCGGGGTTGATGAAGCTTTCTTT. Combining the CDR3 with reference TRBV28 and TRBJ1-1 gives the whole variable domain DVKVTQSSRYLVKRTGEKVFLECVQDMDHENMFWYRQDPGLGLRLIYFSYDVKMKEKGDIPEGYSVSREKKERFSLILESASTNQTSMYLCASSLSGVDEAFFGQGTRLTVV.

V is TRBV5-4 and J is TRBJ1-5; the D gene is possibly TRBD1 (5 bases). The CDR3 extends over 16 amino acids. V lost 0 bases, J lost 4 bases, and 14 bases lay in between. The germline V gene encodes CDR1 SGHNT and CDR2 YYREEE (reference sequence). The CDR3 DNA is TGTGCCAGCAGCTTGGAGGGGCGGACCCCTAATCAGCCCCAGCATTTT. Encoded protein: CASSLEGRTPNQPQHF.

This clone was picked up one time. The V gene is TRBV5-4, the J gene TRBJ1-6; D unclear. This CDR3 spans 15 amino acids. Germline-derived CDR1 and CDR2 are SGHNT and YYREEE (reference sequence). Trimming took off 0 bases at V and 9 bases at J, with 13 bases between the two ends. The CDR3 DNA follows: TGTGCCAGCAGCTTGGATCAACCCGGTGCTTCACCCCTCCACTTT. It encodes CASSLDQPGASPLHF.

In nucleotides, the CDR3 is TGTGCCAGCAGCGTCCCCGGGACGGCTAATGAACCCCTCCACTTT. Amino acid sequence: CASSVPGTANEPLHF. The chain carries TRBV5-5 and TRBJ1-6; a weak D match, TRBD1 (5 bases). The CDR3 is 15 amino acids. The V end lost 4 bases, the J end lost 12 bases, and 20 bases lay between the germline ends. CDR1 SGHKS and CDR2 YYEKEE come from the germline V gene (reference sequence). Full variable domain (remainder filled in from reference TRBV5-5 and TRBJ1-6): DAGVTQSPTHLIKTRGQQVTLRCSPISGHKSVSWYQQVLGQGPQFIFQYYEKEERGRGNFPDRFSARQFPNYSSELNVNALLLGDSALYLCASSVPGTANEPLHFGNGTRLTVT.

This sequence joins TRBV7-2 and TRBJ2-7; unclear D gene. Germline V gene sequence: CDR1 SGHTA, CDR2 FQGNSA. This CDR3 region has 13 residues. V dropped 1 base and J dropped 6 bases, with 10 bases sitting between them. As DNA, the CDR3 is TGTGCCAGCAGCTTAGGGCAAAGCTTCGAGCAGTACTTC. This codes for CASSLGQSFEQYF.

The genes are TRBV11-2 and TRBJ1-2; TRBD1 matches at 8 bases. Germline V gives CDR1 SGHAT, CDR2 FQNNGV. J was trimmed by 13 bases and V by 5 bases; bases with no gene match: 6. The CDR3 is 11 residues long. Here the CDR3 reads CASSPRTGCTF. The CDR3 region has the DNA TGTGCCAGCAGCCCGCGGACAGGGTGCACCTTC.

This sequence joins TRBV5-8 and TRBJ1-2; D remains ambiguous. The V end lost 4 bases, the J end lost 1 base, and 8 bases lay between the germline ends. CDR1 and CDR2 from the germline V gene are SGHTS and YDEGEE. This CDR3 contains 13 residues. The CDR3 loop is CASSVDVNYGYTF. DNA of the CDR3: TGTGCCAGCAGCGTGGACGTTAACTATGGCTACACCTTC.

The V gene is TRBV6-6, the J gene TRBJ1-2, with D unresolved. Germline CDR1 MNHNY, CDR2 SVGAGI (reference sequence). The CDR3 is made up of 11 amino acids. Between the trimmed V and J ends, which lost 7 bases and 4 bases, there was a span of 7 bases. CDR3 protein: CASTWGYGYTF. In DNA, the CDR3 is TGTGCCAGCACCTGGGGCTATGGCTACACCTTC.

This clone appeared a few times. The V gene is TRBV7-2, the J gene TRBJ1-4; TRBD1 agrees at 8 bases. CDR1 is SGHTA and CDR2 is FQGNSA in the germline V gene. The CDR3 covers 15 residues. With V trimmed by 1 base and J by 5 bases, 3 bases remained unmatched. The CDR3 is CASSLGTGSNEKLFF. The DNA of the CDR3 is TGTGCCAGCAGCTTAGGGACAGGGTCAAATGAAAAACTGTTTTTT. The full variable domain, with the rest looked up from reference TRBV7-2 and TRBJ1-4, is GAGVSQSPSNKVTEKGKDVELRCDPISGHTALYWYRQSLGQGLEFLIYFQGNSAPDKSGLPSDRFSAERTGGSVSTLTIQRTQQEDSAVYLCASSLGTGSNEKLFFGSGTQLSVL.

V usage is TRBV7-3 and J usage is TRBJ1-1; a weak D match, TRBD1 (5 bases). This CDR3 region has 14 residues. The V gene lost 5 bases and the J gene lost 6 bases, with 16 bases spanning the gap. Germline lookup yields CDR1 SGHTA and CDR2 FQGTGA. CDR3 residues: CASSPGAGWPEAFF. CDR3 bases: TGTGCCAGCAGCCCCGGGGCAGGGTGGCCTGAAGCTTTCTTT.

The genes are TRBV7-2 and TRBJ2-2, with unresolved D. CDR3 length equals 15 residues. Germline CDR1 and CDR2: SGHTA and FQGNSA. V shed 6 bases and J shed 1 base, with 12 bases lying between them. The CDR3 protein is CASRAPSKNTGELFF. CDR3 DNA sequence: TGTGCCAGCAGAGCCCCTAGTAAGAACACCGGGGAGCTGTTTTTT.

This clone was seen once. CDR3 sequence (DNA): TGTGCCAGCAGTTACGCCCCCGACATCGGCAAAAACATTCAGTACTTC. It specifies CASSYAPDIGKNIQYF. The rearrangement joins TRBV6-5 to TRBJ2-4, with no clear D. This CDR3 spans 16 amino acids. V dropped 2 bases and J dropped 3 bases, with 14 bases sitting between them. The germline CDR1 and CDR2 sequences are MNHEY and SVGAGI.

The chain combines TRBV7-8 with TRBJ2-2, with TRBD1 as a possible D gene (5 bases). The length of the CDR3 is 17 residues. Germline V gene lookup returns CDR1 SGHVS and CDR2 FQNEAQ. V gave up 4 bases and J gave up 1 base, with 16 bases separating them. The CDR3 region is CASSYGAMRGNTGELFF. CDR3 coding DNA: TGTGCCAGCAGCTATGGGGCGATGCGCGGGAACACCGGGGAGCTGTTTTTT.

The sample holds one count of this clone. The chain joins TRBV28 to TRBJ1-6; possibly TRBD1 for D (5 bases). CDR1 and CDR2 from the germline V gene are MDHEN and SYDVKM. V lost 6 bases and J lost 9, with 12 bases in between. This CDR3 comprises 13 residues. The chain's CDR3 is CASRDTGGSPLHF. For the CDR3, the DNA is TGTGCCAGCAGGGACACGGGGGGTTCACCCCTCCACTTT.

This chain connects TRBV14 to TRBJ1-1; D is uncertain. V was clipped by 1 base and J by 3 bases, with 3 bases between them. CDR3 length: 12 residues. Germline CDR1 and CDR2: SGHDN and FVKESK. CDR3 DNA sequence: TGTGCCAGCAGCCAAGGCTACACTGAAGCTTTCTTT. Amino acids: CASSQGYTEAFF.